The entry that follows covers one T cell receptor beta chain sequence. Profiling of TCR beta VDJ combinations and CDR3 sequences used genomic DNA as template. MiXCR, run by TCRdb on the reads, gives a single entry per CDR3 protein. The sample lists about 150,000 distinct CDR3 sequences; 52% were seen once. The entry originates in a study of CD8+CD57+ T cells in acquired aplastic anemia. Study details: When averaged, DNA from sorted CD4+ and CD8+ cells came to approximately 3.2 ug.

Trimming removed 5 bases from V and 2 bases from J, with 11 bases in between. From germline, CDR1 is KGHDR and CDR2 SFDVKD. The CDR3 length is 14 residues. CD8+CD57+ cell expansion, shown by flow cytometry, had occurred in the patients selected for sequencing. Receipt of therapy had not occurred in any patient by the time of blood sampling. Sequenced: sorted CD4+, CD8+, or CD8+CD57+ T cells (not recorded which) from PBMCs. The clonotype originates from a human donor with aplastic anemia. The rearrangement joins TRBV24-1 to TRBJ2-5, with D possibly called TRBD1 or TRBD2 (5 bases each). The CDR3 reads CATSAQGAQETQYF. The DNA of the CDR3 is TGTGCCACCAGTGCCCAGGGAGCGCAAGAGACCCAGTACTTC.